These 17 T cell receptor beta chains were sequenced from one sample in a study of shared clonotypes between healthy human individuals. Method: immunoSEQ multiplex PCR; TCRdb's copy keeps in-frame clones and lacks some. The table shows some 2,100,000 clones, with approximately 96% occurring only once. Input material: naive CD4+ T cells sorted from blood. Subset meaning: CD45RA+ positively selected. The source of these receptors is a man younger than 35 in good health.

The chain carries TRBV21-1 and TRBJ1-5. TRBV21-1 is noted as a pseudogene. The CDR3 is made up of 14 amino acids. In nucleotides, the CDR3 is TGTGCCAGCAGCAAAGCCGCTAGCAATCAGCCCCAGCATTTT. It encodes CASSKAASNQPQHF.

The chain links TRBV5-4 to TRBJ2-1; perhaps TRBD2 as D (5 bases). The CDR3 runs to 15 residues. From germline, CDR1 is SGHNT and CDR2 YYREEE (reference sequence). V was cut by 3 bases and J by 0 bases, with 10 bases left in between. CDR3 in amino acids: CASSSRESSYNEQFF. DNA for the CDR3: TGTGCCAGCAGCTCTAGGGAGTCCTCCTACAATGAGCAGTTCTTC.

CDR3 in amino acids: CASSGNLVARQKSTDTQYF. CDR3 nucleotides: TGTGCCAGCTCAGGCAACCTTGTGGCGCGACAGAAGAGCACAGATACGCAGTATTTT. The rearrangement links TRBV18 to TRBJ2-3; tentative D call: TRBD1 (5 bases). The CDR3 has 19 residues. Germline lookup yields CDR1 KGHSH and CDR2 LQKENI. V lost 5 bases to trimming and J lost 0 bases, with 24 bases between them.

CDR3 in DNA: TGTGCCAGCAGCCCCGGGACTAGCGTTCAGGAGGGCCAGTACTTC. Its translation is CASSPGTSVQEGQYF. This rearrangement joins TRBV11-3 to TRBJ2-5, with 10 bases identical to TRBD2. V lost 5 bases to trimming and J lost 10 bases; unmatched junction nucleotides: 13. The CDR3 has 15 amino acids. The germline V gene encodes CDR1 SGHNT and CDR2 YENEEA.

Note on this clone: The identical CDR3 is also encoded by other nucleotide sequences in the sample. V is TRBV6-5 and J is TRBJ2-6, with D perhaps TRBD2 (6 bases). The germline CDR1 and CDR2 sequences are MNHEY and SVGAGI. V lost 4 bases to trimming and J lost 0 bases, with 10 bases between them. The CDR3 has 16 amino acids. This chain's CDR3 is CASSLGLSSGANVLTF. The CDR3 DNA follows: TGTGCCAGCAGTTTGGGACTCTCCTCTGGGGCCAACGTCCTGACTTTC.

As concerns this clone: Other DNA sequences in the same sample also yield this CDR3. The chain carries TRBV7-9 and TRBJ2-3, with unresolved D. The V end was cut by 2 bases, the J end by 2 bases, with 2 bases between. Germline lookup yields CDR1 SEHNR and CDR2 FQNEAQ (reference sequence). This CDR3 region has 12 residues. The CDR3 loop reads CASSLSTDTQYF. The CDR3 DNA reads TGTGCCAGCAGCTTATCCACAGATACGCAGTATTTT. The entire variable domain, with the rest obtained from reference TRBV7-9 and TRBJ2-3, is as follows: DTGVSQNPRHKITKRGQNVTFRCDPISEHNRLYWYRQTLGQGPEFLTYFQNEAQLEKSRLLSDRFSAERPKGSFSTLEIQRTEQGDSAMYLCASSLSTDTQYFGPGTRLTVL.

The chain carries TRBV5-1 and TRBJ1-1, with TRBD1 as a possible D gene (5 bases). V shed 0 bases and J shed 2 bases, with 11 bases lying between them. Germline CDR1 reads SGHRS; CDR2 reads YFSETQ. The CDR3 length is 15 residues. CDR3 sequence reads: CASSLEGLENTEAFF. The DNA of the CDR3 is TGCGCCAGCAGCTTGGAGGGACTGGAAAACACTGAAGCTTTCTTT.

This clone came up once. The rearrangement links TRBV5-6 to TRBJ1-1; D gene unclear. This CDR3 is 16 amino acids long. Germline CDR1 and CDR2: SGHDT and YYEEEE. V lost 4 bases to trimming and J lost 1 base, with 17 bases between them. The CDR3, as DNA: TGTGCCAGCAGCCCTGGCCATCGGGGAAGGAACACTGAAGCTTTCTTT. This translates into CASSPGHRGRNTEAFF. Together with reference TRBV5-6 and TRBJ1-1, the CDR3 gives the full variable domain: DAGVTQSPTHLIKTRGQQVTLRCSPKSGHDTVSWYQQALGQGPQFIFQYYEEEERQRGNFPDRFSGHQFPNYSSELNVNALLLGDSALYLCASSPGHRGRNTEAFFGQGTRLTVV.

As for this clone: Other DNA sequences of this sample code for an identical CDR3. The chain has TRBV5-4 and TRBJ1-1, with D possibly matching TRBD1 (6 bases). V lost 4 bases and J lost 2, with 12 bases in between. CDR3 size: 14 residues. Germline V CDR1 and CDR2: SGHNT, YYREEE (reference sequence). The CDR3 loop is CASSVRGGNTEAFF. Written as DNA, the CDR3 is TGTGCCAGCAGCGTCAGGGGTGGAAACACTGAAGCTTTCTTT.

Worth noting for this clone: This same CDR3 is encoded by further DNA sequences in the sample. The DNA for the CDR3 is TGTGCCAGCAGCTTAGCGGGAGTTGGCACAGATACGCAGTATTTT. Its translation is CASSLAGVGTDTQYF. The chain recombines TRBV7-9 with TRBJ2-3; D perhaps matches TRBD2 (5 bases). Germline V lookup: CDR1 SEHNR, CDR2 FQNEAQ (reference sequence). V dropped 0 bases and J dropped 1 base, with 8 bases sitting between them. CDR3 length: 15 residues.

The V call is TRBV27, the J call TRBJ1-2, with 10 bases that match TRBD1. CDR3 size: 17 residues. V gave up 1 base and J gave up 2 bases; unmatched junction bases: 7. CDR1 is MNHEY, CDR2 SMNVEV, per germline (reference sequence). CDR3 loop: CASSLWGTGVMNYGYTF. The CDR3 DNA reads as TGTGCCAGCAGTTTATGGGGGACAGGGGTAATGAACTATGGCTACACCTTC.

The chain recombines TRBV6-5 with TRBJ1-3; D perhaps matches TRBD1 (5 bases). Looked up from germline, CDR1 is MNHEY and CDR2 is SVGAGI. The CDR3 spans 16 residues. V was cut by 0 bases and J by 0 bases, with 9 bases left in between. The CDR3 loop is CASSYSTATSGNTIYF. CDR3 bases: TGTGCCAGCAGTTACTCGACAGCGACCTCTGGAAACACCATATATTTT.

The gene calls are TRBV28 and TRBJ1-5, with TRBD1 as a possible D gene (5 bases). V lost 2 bases to trimming and J lost 2 bases, with 16 bases between them. Germline values: CDR1 MDHEN, CDR2 SYDVKM. This CDR3 region has 17 residues. The DNA for the CDR3 is TGTGCCAGCAGTTTAAGGTTGGACGGGACCCGCAATCAGCCCCAGCATTTT. This encodes CASSLRLDGTRNQPQHF.

The chain couples TRBV30 to TRBJ2-2; TRBD1 aligns across 8 bases. The CDR3 has 14 amino acids. V trimming: 2 bases; J trimming: 4 bases; junction bases outside the gene matches: 3. Germline CDR1 and CDR2: GTSNPN and SVGIG (reference sequence). CDR3 sequence (DNA): TGTGCCTGGAGTTGGACAGGGCCCACCGGGGAGCTGTTTTTT. Amino acid sequence: CAWSWTGPTGELFF. Variable domain in full (rest from reference TRBV30 and TRBJ2-2): SQTIHQWPATLVQPVGSPLSLECTVEGTSNPNLYWYRQAAGRGLQLLFYSVGIGQISSEVPQNLSASRPQDRQFILSSKKLLLSDSGFYLCAWSWTGPTGELFFGEGSRLTVL.

The CDR3 DNA sequence: TGTGCCAGCAGCGTACGACAGGGGGGCTCCCAAGAGACCCAGTACTTC. It is translated as CASSVRQGGSQETQYF. The gene calls are TRBV7-9 and TRBJ2-5, with TRBD1 identical over 9 bases. Germline V CDR1 and CDR2: SEHNR, FQNEAQ (reference sequence). CDR3 length equals 16 residues. Losses at the gene ends were 5 bases for V and 1 base for J; bases not matched to a gene: 8.

The rearrangement uses TRBV5-8 and TRBJ2-3, with D uncertain. Deletions cut 2 bases from V and 2 bases from J, with 15 bases between. This CDR3 region has 16 residues. The germline CDR1 and CDR2 sequences are SGHTS and YDEGEE. The chain's CDR3 is CASSLSVQSLTDTQYF. The CDR3 DNA is TGTGCCAGCAGCTTATCAGTCCAGAGCCTCACAGATACGCAGTATTTT.

The chain joins TRBV6-5 to TRBJ2-7, with 9 bases aligning to TRBD2. Germline assignment: CDR1 MNHEY and CDR2 SVGAGI. Trimming took 6 bases from V and 3 from J; bases not matched to a gene: 6. CDR3 length equals 14 residues. Written as DNA, the CDR3 is TGTGCCAGCAGCTTGACTAGCGGACTCTACGAGCAGTACTTC. Its protein product is CASSLTSGLYEQYF.